These T cell receptor beta chains were read from a single sample in a study of T cell repertoires in cytomegalovirus infection. Their recognized antigens are unknown. MiXCR was run by TCRdb on the reads, yielding one entry per CDR3 protein. The table records roughly 170,000 distinct CDR3 sequences, about a fifth of them present only once. The sequenced sample was CD8+ T cells from cultured PBMCs, obtained from culture after CMV antigen stimulation. The receptor source for this set is a human donor in good health (CMV status not recorded). Some clones in this sample may be carry-over from other donors' samples. CDR3s include the opening cysteine and the closing phenylalanine or tryptophan. Each record gives: V gene, D gene, J gene, clone size, CDR3 protein, CDR3 DNA. D genes are given only for firm matches. Not every row has a clone size; where given, it reads once, few, many or a size class.

TRBV6-5	.	TRBJ2-5	few	CASSFGLENGETQYF	TGTGCCAGCAGTTTCGGACTCGAGAATGGAGAGACCCAGTACTTC
TRBV27	.	TRBJ1-1	few	CASSLSAIGTEAFF	TGTGCCAGCAGTTTATCGGCGATTGGGACTGAAGCTTTCTTT
TRBV9	TRBD2	TRBJ2-1	.	CASSDPANLLAGDGESSYNEQFF	TGTGCCAGCAGTGATCCGGCCAACCTACTAGCGGGGGACGGGGAAAGCTCCTACAATGAGCAGTTCTTC
TRBV4-1	.	TRBJ1-1	.	CASSQGISPNTEAFF	TGCGCCAGCAGCCAAGGGATATCACCGAACACTGAAGCTTTCTTT
TRBV29-1	.	TRBJ2-7	.	CSALWGEWTPPYF	TGCAGCGCCTTGTGGGGGGAGTGGACCCCACCGTACTTC
TRBV10-3	.	TRBJ2-6	few	CAIRRLSYSGANVLTF	TGTGCCATCAGAAGACTCAGTTATTCTGGGGCCAACGTCCTGACTTTC
TRBV6-4	.	TRBJ2-3	.	CASSETGATDTQYF	TGTGCCAGCAGTGAAACGGGGGCCACAGATACGCAGTATTTT
TRBV6-6	.	TRBJ2-7	.	CASSYLWDRSYEQYF	TGTGCCAGCAGTTACCTATGGGACCGTTCCTACGAGCAGTACTTC
TRBV15	TRBD1	TRBJ1-3	.	CATSRATGSGNTIYF	TGTGCCACCAGCAGAGCGACAGGGTCGGGAAACACCATATATTTT
TRBV19	TRBD1	TRBJ1-1	.	CATSLRGGQGFTEAFF	TGTGCCACCTCCTTGAGGGGGGGACAGGGATTCACTGAAGCTTTCTTT
TRBV2	TRBD1	TRBJ1-4	few	CATLTGGQGYEKLFF	TGTGCCACCCTGACGGGAGGACAGGGGTATGAAAAACTGTTTTTT
TRBV4-1	.	TRBJ1-1	once	CASSPDRTNAEAFF	TGCGCCAGCAGCCCTGACAGGACGAACGCTGAAGCTTTCTTT
TRBV6-6	TRBD1	TRBJ2-1	.	CASSYSPGGFYNEQFF	TGTGCCAGCAGTTACTCGCCAGGGGGCTTCTACAATGAGCAGTTCTTC
TRBV7-2	TRBD1	TRBJ1-2	few	CASSTRQGHPDKNYGYTF	TGTGCCAGCAGCACACGACAGGGGCACCCAGATAAAAACTATGGCTACACCTTC
TRBV4-3	.	TRBJ1-1	few	CASSQEQTQTGTEAFF	TGCGCCAGCAGCCAAGAACAGACTCAAACGGGGACTGAAGCTTTCTTT
TRBV7-9	TRBD1	TRBJ1-1	few	CASSLEQGARTEAFF	TGTGCCAGCAGCTTAGAGCAGGGGGCGCGCACTGAAGCTTTCTTT
TRBV24-1	.	TRBJ2-1	.	CATSDRYAPDNEQFF	TGTGCCACCAGTGATAGGTATGCTCCCGACAATGAGCAGTTCTTC
TRBV11-2	.	TRBJ1-6	few	CASSASTVSYNSPLHF	TGTGCCAGCAGCGCCTCGACAGTCTCCTATAATTCACCCCTCCACTTT
TRBV11-2	.	TRBJ2-7	few	CASSLDFQGLYEQYF	TGTGCCAGCAGCTTAGATTTCCAGGGTCTGTACGAGCAGTACTTC
TRBV7-2	TRBD1	TRBJ2-5	.	CASSFQRTGQETQYF	TGTGCCAGCAGCTTCCAGCGGACAGGACAAGAGACCCAGTACTTC
TRBV29-1	.	TRBJ2-7	.	CSVETGIEQYF	TGCAGCGTTGAAACGGGGATCGAGCAGTACTTC
TRBV5-4	.	TRBJ1-1	.	CASSLAPELNTEAFF	TGTGCCAGCAGCTTGGCCCCAGAGCTGAACACTGAAGCTTTCTTT